This entry lists 30 T cell receptor beta chains sequenced from one sample in a study of T cell repertoires in cytomegalovirus infection. These receptors lack a known antigen. MiXCR, run by TCRdb on the reads, gives a single entry per CDR3 protein. This table has about 890,000 distinct CDR3 sequences, around 30% appearing once. Here the sequenced sample was cultured CD8+ T cells from PBMCs, taken from culture after CMV antigen stimulation. The receptors come from a human donor in good health (CMV status not recorded). Some clones in this sample may be carry-over from other donors' samples.

This clonotype was seen ten or more times. V and J are TRBV7-9 and TRBJ1-6; D ambiguous. Between the trimmed V and J ends, which lost 1 base and 6 bases, there was a span of 7 bases. Germline V gene lookup returns CDR1 SEHNR and CDR2 FQNEAQ (reference sequence). This CDR3 is 14 amino acids long. Here the CDR3 DNA reads TGTGCCAGCAGCTTAGTGCGTAGTAATTCACCCCTCCACTTT. Protein product: CASSLVRSNSPLHF. The full variable domain, with the rest looked up from reference TRBV7-9 and TRBJ1-6, is DTGVSQNPRHKITKRGQNVTFRCDPISEHNRLYWYRQTLGQGPEFLTYFQNEAQLEKSRLLSDRFSAERPKGSFSTLEIQRTEQGDSAMYLCASSLVRSNSPLHFGNGTRLTVT.

The sample holds a few counts of this clonotype. The chain joins TRBV6-1 to TRBJ1-1; D unclear. Germline V lookup: CDR1 MNHNS, CDR2 SASEGT. The CDR3 is made up of 14 amino acids. V dropped 0 bases and J dropped 1 base, with 6 bases sitting between them. The CDR3 nucleotides are TGTGCCAGCAGTGAAGCCCTAGGGAACACTGAAGCTTTCTTT. It is translated as CASSEALGNTEAFF.

This clonotype has a count of ten or more. The rearrangement joins TRBV6-5 to TRBJ1-3, with D maybe TRBD1 (5 bases). The germline V gene encodes CDR1 MNHEY and CDR2 SVGAGI. Trimming stripped 2 bases from V and 3 bases from J, with 8 bases between. This CDR3 region has 14 residues. The CDR3 DNA sequence: TGTGCCAGCAGTTACGGGGGAAATGGAAACACCATATATTTT. Its protein product is CASSYGGNGNTIYF.

This chain connects TRBV6-6 to TRBJ2-3, with D possibly TRBD2 on 5 matching bases. This CDR3 has 16 amino acids. Per germline, CDR1 MNHNY and CDR2 SVGAGI (reference sequence). V was trimmed by 7 bases and J by 0 bases, leaving 17 bases between them. CDR3 coding DNA: TGTGCCAGCAATTTCGGACTGCCTCTAAGCACAGATACGCAGTATTTT. This gives the protein CASNFGLPLSTDTQYF.

This clonotype was seen once. The chain has TRBV9 and TRBJ2-5; 7 nucleotides match TRBD1. The CDR3 runs 14 residues. The germline gives CDR1 SGDLS, CDR2 YYNGEE. V trimming: 0 bases; J trimming: 5 bases; junction bases outside the gene matches: 4. CDR3 in amino acids: CASSVEGGSETQYF. Written as DNA, the CDR3 is TGTGCCAGCAGCGTAGAAGGGGGCAGTGAGACCCAGTACTTC.

The chain couples TRBV14 to TRBJ2-3; the D gene could be TRBD1 or TRBD2 (6 bases each). V shed 0 bases and J shed 3 bases, with 16 bases lying between them. Germline V gives CDR1 SGHDN, CDR2 FVKESK. The CDR3 has 17 residues. The CDR3 coding sequence is TGTGCCAGCAGCCAAGATGAGTGGGGGGCATGGACAGATACGCAGTATTTT. Translated: CASSQDEWGAWTDTQYF.

The sample holds a few counts of this clonotype. The genes are TRBV5-6 and TRBJ2-1, with D unresolved. V was clipped by 4 bases and J by 5 bases, with 7 bases between them. CDR1 and CDR2 (germline): SGHDT, YYEEEE. The CDR3 covers 12 residues. The CDR3 DNA reads as TGTGCCAGCAGCACGGTCCACAATGAGCAGTTCTTC. Translation gives CASSTVHNEQFF.

The CDR3 reads CASSLMEQPQHF. Here the CDR3 DNA reads TGTGCCAGCAGCTTAATGGAGCAGCCCCAGCATTTT. V usage is TRBV7-8 and J usage is TRBJ1-5; the D is unclear. The CDR3 extends over 12 amino acids. V was trimmed by 2 bases and J by 7 bases, leaving 6 bases between them. Germline V lookup: CDR1 SGHVS, CDR2 FQNEAQ.

This clonotype was detected many times. This chain joins TRBV7-6 and TRBJ1-1; a weak D match, TRBD1 (6 bases). Between the trimmed V and J ends, which lost 3 bases and 3 bases, there was a span of 26 bases. CDR3 length equals 19 residues. Germline CDR1 reads SGHVS; CDR2 reads FNYEAQ. The CDR3 loop is CASSLRRSGDRSRHTEAFF. The DNA of the CDR3 is TGTGCCAGCAGCTTGCGGAGGAGTGGAGACAGGTCAAGGCACACTGAAGCTTTCTTT.

The genes are TRBV6-5 and TRBJ1-6; 8 nucleotides match TRBD1. The trim removed 6 bases at V and 6 bases at J, leaving 7 bases unmatched. The germline V gene has CDR1 MNHEY and CDR2 SVGAGI. This CDR3 has 15 amino acids. The CDR3 is CASRTQGASNSPLHF. The CDR3 nucleotides are TGTGCCAGCAGAACTCAGGGGGCAAGTAATTCACCCCTCCACTTT.

This clonotype was seen just once. V is TRBV5-1 and J is TRBJ2-1; D is unclear. The germline V gene encodes CDR1 SGHRS and CDR2 YFSETQ. Trimming cost V 1 base and J 2 bases, with 10 bases left between them. CDR3 length equals 15 residues. The DNA of the CDR3 is TGCGCCAGCAGCTTGAGTCAGTCGGCCTACAATGAGCAGTTCTTC. Translation gives CASSLSQSAYNEQFF.

This clonotype appeared a few times. V is TRBV20-1 and J is TRBJ2-1; 9 bases map to TRBD1. Germline lookup yields CDR1 DFQATT and CDR2 SNEGSKA (reference sequence). The trim removed 5 bases at V and 6 bases at J, leaving 8 bases unmatched. The CDR3 contains 14 residues. The CDR3 region has the DNA TGCAGTGCTCGGACAGGGGTGAGGGGCAATGAGCAGTTCTTC. The encoded protein is CSARTGVRGNEQFF.

With respect to this clonotype: The junction and the germline gene differ at one end; a read error may be behind it. The chain uses TRBV7-3 and TRBJ2-1; no definite D call. The CDR3 is 14 residues long. Germline CDR1 and CDR2: SGHTA and FQGTGA. This CDR3 reads CASSLDGSDNEQFF. CDR3 sequence (DNA): TGTGCCAGCAGCTTAGACGGCTCCGACAATGAGCAGTTCTTC.

This clonotype was picked up a small number of times. The rearrangement uses TRBV7-9 and TRBJ2-4; 9 positions agree with TRBD1. Germline V gives CDR1 SEHNR, CDR2 FQNEAQ (reference sequence). There are 17 residues in the CDR3. Trimming cost V 5 bases and J 1 base; bases outside gene matches: 9. Here the CDR3 DNA reads TGTGCCAGCAGCCCCACCGGACAGGGGTTGGCCAAAAACATTCAGTACTTC. It is translated as CASSPTGQGLAKNIQYF.

The genes are TRBV27 and TRBJ1-1; 10 nucleotides match TRBD1. CDR1 is MNHEY and CDR2 is SMNVEV in the germline V gene (reference sequence). V was pared by 6 bases and J by 4 bases, with 5 bases of the junction left unmatched. The CDR3 length is 14 residues. The CDR3 DNA reads TGTGCCAGCAGGGGACAGGGGTGGGTCACTGAAGCTTTCTTT. It translates to CASRGQGWVTEAFF.

This clonotype was seen more than once but under ten times. The rearrangement uses TRBV4-3 and TRBJ2-4; TRBD1 might be the D (6 bases). The V gene's germline CDR1 is LGHNA and CDR2 YSLEER. With 4 bases removed from V and 2 bases from J, the gap between germline ends came to 15 bases. This CDR3 region has 16 residues. The CDR3 region has the DNA TGCGCCAGCAGCCTTAACCGGGGACACACCAAAAACATTCAGTACTTC. Protein product: CASSLNRGHTKNIQYF.

This clonotype has only a few counts. CDR3 sequence (DNA): TGTGCCAGCAGCCAGGGGGACCGACTCCCCCGAGATACGCAGTATTTT. It translates to CASSQGDRLPRDTQYF. The chain couples TRBV4-2 to TRBJ2-3, with D perhaps given as TRBD1 or TRBD2 (5 bases each). V shed 3 bases and J shed 5 bases, with 18 bases lying between them. Looked up from germline, CDR1 is LGHNA and CDR2 is YNFKEQ. The CDR3 runs to 16 residues.

Many counts were recorded for this clonotype. V is TRBV19 and J is TRBJ1-5; the D is unclear. Looked up from germline, CDR1 is LNHDA and CDR2 is SQIVND (reference sequence). The CDR3 is 12 amino acids. The germline V and J ends were trimmed by 4 bases and 6 bases, with 7 bases remaining between them. The CDR3 sequence: CASSTIGQPQHF. The DNA for the CDR3 is TGTGCCAGTAGTACCATCGGTCAGCCCCAGCATTTT.

This clonotype has just a few counts. This chain links TRBV27 with TRBJ1-2; no reliable D call. This CDR3 spans 12 amino acids. Germline loops: CDR1 MNHEY, CDR2 SMNVEV (reference sequence). Trimming cost V 6 bases and J 7 bases, with 12 bases left between them. The CDR3 loop reads CASRAAYGGYTF. The CDR3 DNA reads TGTGCCAGCAGAGCAGCCTATGGTGGCTACACCTTC.

For this clonotype: This sequence may be a read error, since a much larger clone differs from it by one base. The V call is TRBV7-6, the J call TRBJ2-1, with 7 positions matching TRBD2. The length of the CDR3 is 15 residues. V dropped 5 bases and J dropped 3; count of bases not matched to a gene: 7. The germline gives CDR1 SGHVS, CDR2 FNYEAQ. DNA for the CDR3: TGTGCCAGCAGCGCGCAGGGCGGGGGCTACAATGAGCAGTTCTTC. Translating gives CASSAQGGGYNEQFF.

A note on this clonotype: A read error may account for a junction end that differs from germline. The chain combines TRBV6-2 or TRBV6-3 with TRBJ2-7; TRBD1 matches 8 bases. CDR3 length equals 17 residues. Per the germline V gene, CDR1 is MNHEY and CDR2 is SVGEGT. DNA of the CDR3: TGTGTCAGCAGTTACGAGCCCCCGGACAGGGTACCTAGCGAGCAGTACTTC. This gives the protein CVSSYEPPDRVPSEQYF.

The chain employs TRBV6-6 and TRBJ1-1; 9 bases line up with TRBD1. V was pared by 0 bases and J by 2 bases, with 7 bases of the junction left unmatched. Germline V lookup: CDR1 MNHNY, CDR2 SVGAGI (reference sequence). This CDR3 region has 17 residues. The CDR3 bases are TGTGCCAGCAGTTACTCAATCCCGGGACAGGGTAACACTGAAGCTTTCTTT. This translates into CASSYSIPGQGNTEAFF.

The chain has TRBV29-1 and TRBJ1-5; D gene ambiguous. Between the trimmed V and J ends, which lost 7 bases and 3 bases, there was a span of 10 bases. Germline CDR1 is SQVTM and CDR2 is ANQGSEA. The CDR3 extends over 12 amino acids. The CDR3 nucleotides read TGCAGCGCCTCTGTGGACAATCAGCCCCAGCATTTT. Amino acid sequence: CSASVDNQPQHF. The whole variable domain, filled in from reference TRBV29-1 and TRBJ1-5, reads SAVISQKPSRDICQRGTSLTIQCQVDSQVTMMFWYRQQPGQSLTLIATANQGSEATYESGFVIDKFPISRPNLTFSTLTVSNMSPEDSSIYLCSASVDNQPQHFGDGTRLSIL.

The J gene is TRBJ1-6, the V gene TRBV27; 7 bases are shared with TRBD1. Germline trimming cut 5 bases from V and 16 bases from J; bases unmatched to any gene: 8. The CDR3 totals 12 residues. Germline CDR1 is MNHEY and CDR2 is SMNVEV (reference sequence). CDR3 protein: CASSLRDRVLHF. Here the CDR3 DNA reads TGTGCCAGCAGTCTTCGTGACAGGGTACTCCACTTT.

This clonotype was found a few times. CDR3 in amino acids: CASSYDEGATYNEQFF. CDR3 nucleotides: TGTGCCAGCAGTTACGATGAGGGGGCCACCTACAATGAGCAGTTCTTC. The V and J genes are TRBV6-2 or TRBV6-3 and TRBJ2-1; TRBD1 matches at 7 bases. The trim removed 2 bases at V and 2 bases at J, leaving 6 bases unmatched. The CDR3 spans 16 residues. CDR1 MNHEY and CDR2 SVGEGT come from the germline V gene.

This clonotype showed up just a few times. The genes are TRBV7-8 and TRBJ2-1; 13 bases fit TRBD2. CDR1 and CDR2 from the germline V gene are SGHVS and FQNEAQ. This CDR3 has 16 residues. V shed 7 bases and J 4 bases; nucleotides not matched to a gene: 7. CDR3 amino acids: CASTRTSGGYYNEQFF. As DNA, the CDR3 is TGTGCCAGCACCCGGACTAGCGGGGGCTATTACAATGAGCAGTTCTTC.

The chain has TRBV27 and TRBJ1-1; possible D gene TRBD1, 5 bases. With 5 bases removed from V and 3 bases from J, the gap between germline ends came to 10 bases. The V gene's germline CDR1 is MNHEY and CDR2 SMNVEV (reference sequence). The CDR3 contains 13 residues. The CDR3, as DNA: TGTGCCAGCAGTAGGGGATGGCACACTGAAGCTTTCTTT. This translates into CASSRGWHTEAFF.

This clonotype was detected ten times or more. Mismatch with germline at one junction end may stem from a read error. The CDR3 sequence is CASSLEGGADTQYF. The CDR3 region has the DNA TGTGCCAGCAGTTTAGAGGGCGGAGCAGATACGCAGTATTTT. V usage is TRBV7-6 and J usage is TRBJ2-3; D perhaps matches TRBD2 (5 bases). The CDR3 has 14 residues. Germline CDR1 reads SGHVS; CDR2 reads FNYEAQ. The variable domain in full, with the rest retrieved from reference TRBV7-6 and TRBJ2-3, is GAGVSQSPRYKVTKRGQDVALRCDPISGHVSLYWYRQALGQGPEFLTYFNYEAQQDKSGLPNDRFSAERPEGSISTLTIQRTEQRDSAMYRCASSLEGGADTQYFGPGTRLTVL.

CDR3 protein: CASSVAKDMQYF. The CDR3 DNA sequence: TGTGCCAGCAGTGTAGCGAAAGATATGCAATATTTT. V is TRBV2 and J is TRBJ2-3; possibly TRBD2 for D (5 bases). The CDR3 is made up of 12 amino acids. The V gene's germline CDR1 is SNHLY and CDR2 FYNNEI. V was pared by 4 bases and J by 15 bases, with 17 bases between.

J is TRBJ1-5 and V is TRBV10-3; no clear D gene. Trimming shortened V by 4 bases and J by 4 bases, and 8 bases separated the two germline ends. The CDR3 has 13 residues. Germline V gives CDR1 ENHRY, CDR2 SYGVKD. The DNA of the CDR3 is TGTGCCATCAGTGCGGCAGGAAATCAGCCCCAGCATTTT. Amino acids: CAISAAGNQPQHF.